This TCR beta chain was sequenced for a study of shared clonotypes between healthy human individuals. Findings of the study overall: Few donors limited the genetic and exposure-history diversity represented.

TCRdb's copy holds only in-frame clones and misses some; the assay was immunoSEQ multiplex PCR. Among 450,000 to 500,000 clones listed, about three quarters were seen once. For this clone: Its antigen is unidentified.

With unsorted samples, genomic DNA was obtained from tens of millions of PBMCs. The receptor comes from a woman between 35 and 50 years old in good health. Some clones in this sample may be carry-over from other donors' samples. Sequences were obtained from PBMCs.

The CDR3 sequence: CSAKTGRHEYNEQFF. In nucleotides, the CDR3 is TGCAGCGCCAAGACAGGCCGACATGAATACAATGAGCAGTTCTTC. V usage is TRBV29-1 and J usage is TRBJ2-1; D perhaps matches TRBD1 (6 bases). V was cut by 7 bases and J by 4 bases, with 20 bases left in between. The germline V gene encodes CDR1 SQVTM and CDR2 ANQGSEA. The CDR3 loop spans 15 amino acids.